The 9 T cell receptor beta chains below were found in one sample sequenced in a study of T cells after yellow fever vaccination. TCRdb re-called the 5' RACE reads with MiXCR, one entry per CDR3 protein. This table has 55,000 or so distinct CDR3 sequences, 6.6% appearing once. The sequencing used CD8+ T cells not binding an NS4B(214-222) dextramer, sorted from PBMCs, collected about 49 days after the first yellow fever vaccination. The receptors derive from a man between 18 and 35 years old who received the YFV17D yellow fever vaccine.

This clonotype came up a few times. The V gene is TRBV4-2, the J gene TRBJ2-5, with 8 bases identical to TRBD1. The length of the CDR3 is 16 residues. Germline V gene lookup returns CDR1 LGHNA and CDR2 YNFKEQ. V lost 3 bases to trimming and J lost 5 bases; unmatched junction nucleotides: 11. The CDR3 protein is CASSHGAQGAWETQYF. CDR3 nucleotide sequence: TGTGCCAGCAGCCACGGGGCCCAGGGGGCCTGGGAGACCCAGTACTTC.

V and J are TRBV19 and TRBJ1-5; 8 bases match TRBD1. The junction had 8 bases not matched to a gene; V was cut back by 2 bases and J by 8 bases. This CDR3 has 15 amino acids. Germline CDR1 and CDR2: LNHDA and SQIVND (reference sequence). This chain's CDR3 is CASSIRDRILEPQHF. CDR3 bases: TGTGCCAGTAGTATACGGGACAGGATCTTGGAGCCCCAGCATTTT.

There are many counts of this clonotype. The chain is built from TRBV24-1 and TRBJ2-1; D tentatively fits TRBD1 or TRBD2 (5 bases each). The germline V gene has CDR1 KGHDR and CDR2 SFDVKD. The CDR3 contains 17 residues. Between the trimmed V and J ends, which lost 2 bases and 8 bases, there was a span of 21 bases. CDR3 sequence reads: CATSDSSRQGPGDEQFF. For the CDR3, the DNA is TGTGCCACCAGTGATTCCTCCCGGCAGGGACCAGGAGATGAGCAGTTCTTC.

This clonotype showed up many times. V gene TRBV5-1 combines with J gene TRBJ2-3; 11 nucleotides agree with TRBD2. The germline V gene encodes CDR1 SGHRS and CDR2 YFSETQ. This CDR3 has 15 residues. V was clipped by 5 bases and J by 3 bases; unmatched bases: 5. This CDR3 is CASRYSGGATDTQYF. For the CDR3, the DNA is TGCGCCAGCAGGTATAGCGGGGGGGCGACAGATACGCAGTATTTT.

This clonotype was recorded a few times. The V and J genes are TRBV6-1 and TRBJ2-2; TRBD1 matches 7 bases. This CDR3 region has 18 residues. J gave up 0 bases and V 6 bases, and 13 bases lay outside the gene matches. Germline V CDR1 and CDR2: MNHNS, SASEGT. In DNA, the CDR3 is TGTGCCAGCAGCGAACTAATTGGGACAGCGCCGAACACCGGGGAGCTGTTTTTT. It yields the protein CASSELIGTAPNTGELFF.

Only a few counts were recorded for this clonotype. V and J are TRBV27 and TRBJ1-4; no firm D call. The V end lost 5 bases, the J end lost 0 bases, and 10 bases lay between the germline ends. The germline gives CDR1 MNHEY, CDR2 SMNVEV (reference sequence). The CDR3 runs 15 residues. As DNA, the CDR3 is TGTGCCAGCAGTGCCACCCACGCAACTAATGAAAAACTGTTTTTT. Encoded protein: CASSATHATNEKLFF.

The chain employs TRBV20-1 and TRBJ2-7; TRBD1 aligns across 10 bases. The CDR3 consists of 13 residues. CDR1 and CDR2 from the germline V gene are DFQATT and SNEGSKA (reference sequence). V was pared by 5 bases and J by 5 bases, with 6 bases of the junction left unmatched. The CDR3 loop is CSASGGQGHEQYF. The DNA for the CDR3 is TGCAGTGCTTCCGGGGGACAGGGGCACGAGCAGTACTTC.

The table lists this clonotype with many counts. This chain connects TRBV12-3 or TRBV12-4 to TRBJ2-7, with D possibly TRBD1 on 6 matching bases. This CDR3 spans 14 amino acids. V lost 2 bases and J 2 bases, leaving 10 bases between the germline ends. DNA of the CDR3: TGTGCCAGCAGTTTACAGGACAGACCCTACGAGCAGTACTTC. It specifies CASSLQDRPYEQYF.

The rearrangement joins TRBV7-2 to TRBJ2-5; perhaps TRBD1 as D (6 bases). V was shortened by 3 bases and J by 3 bases, with 11 bases between the two germline ends. Germline V gene lookup returns CDR1 SGHTA and CDR2 FQGNSA. The CDR3 runs to 14 residues. This CDR3 reads CASSFRQAKETQYF. The CDR3 DNA is TGTGCCAGCAGCTTCCGACAGGCCAAAGAGACCCAGTACTTC.